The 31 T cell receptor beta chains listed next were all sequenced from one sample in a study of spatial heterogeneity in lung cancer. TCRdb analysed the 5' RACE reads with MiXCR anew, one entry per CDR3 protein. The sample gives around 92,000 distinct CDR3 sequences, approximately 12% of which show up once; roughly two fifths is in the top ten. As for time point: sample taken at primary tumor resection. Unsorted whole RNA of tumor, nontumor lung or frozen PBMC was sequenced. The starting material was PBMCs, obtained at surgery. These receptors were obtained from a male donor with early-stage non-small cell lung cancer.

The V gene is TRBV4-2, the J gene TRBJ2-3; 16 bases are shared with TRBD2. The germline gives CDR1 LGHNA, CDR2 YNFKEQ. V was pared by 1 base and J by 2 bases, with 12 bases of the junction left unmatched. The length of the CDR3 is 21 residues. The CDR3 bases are TGTGCCAGCAGCCAAGCGGGGGCCGGGACTAGCGGGAGGGCAAACACAGATACGCAGTATTTT. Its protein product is CASSQAGAGTSGRANTDTQYF.

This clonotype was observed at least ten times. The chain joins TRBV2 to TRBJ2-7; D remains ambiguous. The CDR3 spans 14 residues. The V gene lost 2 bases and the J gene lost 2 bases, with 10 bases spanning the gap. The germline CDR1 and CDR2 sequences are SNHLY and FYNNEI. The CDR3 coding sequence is TGTGCCAGCAGTGAAAGCCCCGGACCCTACGAGCAGTACTTC. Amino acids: CASSESPGPYEQYF.

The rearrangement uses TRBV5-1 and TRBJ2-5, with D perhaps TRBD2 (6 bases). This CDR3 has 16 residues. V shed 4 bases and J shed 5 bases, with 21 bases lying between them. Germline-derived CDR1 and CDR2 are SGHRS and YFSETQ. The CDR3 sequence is CASSRTAGRYGETQYF. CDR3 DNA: TGCGCCAGCAGCCGGACGGCGGGGAGGTATGGTGAGACCCAGTACTTC.

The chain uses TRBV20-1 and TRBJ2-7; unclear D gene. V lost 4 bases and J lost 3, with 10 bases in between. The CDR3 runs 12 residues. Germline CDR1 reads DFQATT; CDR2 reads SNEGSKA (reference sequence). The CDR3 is CSANSGSYEQYF. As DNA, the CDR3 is TGCAGTGCTAACAGTGGTAGCTACGAGCAGTACTTC.

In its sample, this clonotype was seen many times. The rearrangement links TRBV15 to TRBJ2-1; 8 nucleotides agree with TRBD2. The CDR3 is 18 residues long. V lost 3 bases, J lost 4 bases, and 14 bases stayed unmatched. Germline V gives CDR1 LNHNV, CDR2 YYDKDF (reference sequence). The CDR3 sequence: CATSSPEGQRGKYNEQFF. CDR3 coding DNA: TGTGCCACCAGCAGCCCGGAGGGCCAGCGGGGGAAATACAATGAGCAGTTCTTC.

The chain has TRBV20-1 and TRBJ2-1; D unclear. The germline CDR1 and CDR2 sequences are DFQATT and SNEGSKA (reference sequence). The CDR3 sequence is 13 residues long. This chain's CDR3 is CSKKRPGLNEQFF. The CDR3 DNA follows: TGCAGCAAGAAACGACCTGGATTAAATGAGCAGTTCTTC.

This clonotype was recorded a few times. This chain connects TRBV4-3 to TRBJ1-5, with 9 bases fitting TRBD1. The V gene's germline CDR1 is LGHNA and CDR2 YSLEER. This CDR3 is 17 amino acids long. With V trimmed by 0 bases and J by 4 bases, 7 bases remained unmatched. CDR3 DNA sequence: TGCGCCAGCAGCCAAGATGTGGACAGGGGATGGAATCAGCCCCAGCATTTT. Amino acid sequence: CASSQDVDRGWNQPQHF.

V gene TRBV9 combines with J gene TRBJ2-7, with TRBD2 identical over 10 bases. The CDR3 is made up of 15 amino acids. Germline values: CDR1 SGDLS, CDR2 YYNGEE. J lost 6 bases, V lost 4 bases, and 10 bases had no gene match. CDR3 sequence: CASSSLAGGIAEQYF. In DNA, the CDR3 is TGTGCCAGCAGCTCGTTAGCGGGGGGCATTGCCGAGCAGTACTTC.

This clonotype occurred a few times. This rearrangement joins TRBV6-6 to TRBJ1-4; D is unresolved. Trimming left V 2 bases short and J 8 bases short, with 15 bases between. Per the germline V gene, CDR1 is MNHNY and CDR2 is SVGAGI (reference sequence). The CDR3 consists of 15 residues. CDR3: CASSYPEKGGEKLFF. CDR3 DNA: TGTGCCAGCAGTTACCCTGAAAAGGGTGGAGAAAAACTGTTTTTT.

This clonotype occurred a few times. The CDR3 coding sequence is TGTGCCAGCAGCTTAGGGGGAGGAAACACCATATATTTT. The encoded protein is CASSLGGGNTIYF. The V gene is TRBV7-9, the J gene TRBJ1-3; unclear D gene. Germline CDR1 is SEHNR and CDR2 is FQNEAQ (reference sequence). The ends were cut back, 1 base at V and 4 bases at J, with 5 bases in the middle. The CDR3 has 13 residues.

CDR3 nucleotide sequence: TGTGCCACCAGTGATTTTAGAGGGGCGGCGAATGAGCAGTTCTTC. This encodes CATSDFRGAANEQFF. This sequence joins TRBV24-1 and TRBJ2-1; D may match TRBD1 or TRBD2 (5 bases each). Germline V lookup: CDR1 KGHDR, CDR2 SFDVKD. The CDR3 runs 15 residues. V gave up 1 base and J gave up 7 bases, with 13 bases separating them.

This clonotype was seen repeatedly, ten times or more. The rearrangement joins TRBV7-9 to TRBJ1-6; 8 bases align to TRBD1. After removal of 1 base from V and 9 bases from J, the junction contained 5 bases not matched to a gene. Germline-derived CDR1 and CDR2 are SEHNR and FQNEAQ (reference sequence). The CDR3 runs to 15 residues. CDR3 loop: CASSLGGQGGSPLHF. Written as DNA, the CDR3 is TGTGCCAGCAGCTTAGGAGGACAGGGTGGTTCACCCCTCCACTTT.

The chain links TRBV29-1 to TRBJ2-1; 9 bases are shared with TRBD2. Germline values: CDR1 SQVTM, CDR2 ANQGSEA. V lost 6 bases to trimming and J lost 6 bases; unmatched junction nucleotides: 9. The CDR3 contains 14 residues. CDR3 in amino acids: CSVPYGLASNEQFF. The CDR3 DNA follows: TGCAGCGTACCCTACGGACTAGCGTCCAATGAGCAGTTCTTC.

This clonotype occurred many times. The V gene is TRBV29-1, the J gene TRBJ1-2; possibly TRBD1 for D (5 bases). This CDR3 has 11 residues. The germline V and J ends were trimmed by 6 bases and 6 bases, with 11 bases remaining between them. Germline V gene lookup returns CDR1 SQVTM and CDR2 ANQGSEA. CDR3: CSVKIGDGYTF. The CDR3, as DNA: TGCAGCGTGAAAATAGGGGATGGCTACACCTTC. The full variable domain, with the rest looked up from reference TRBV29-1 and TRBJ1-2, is SAVISQKPSRDICQRGTSLTIQCQVDSQVTMMFWYRQQPGQSLTLIATANQGSEATYESGFVIDKFPISRPNLTFSTLTVSNMSPEDSSIYLCSVKIGDGYTFGSGTRLTVV.

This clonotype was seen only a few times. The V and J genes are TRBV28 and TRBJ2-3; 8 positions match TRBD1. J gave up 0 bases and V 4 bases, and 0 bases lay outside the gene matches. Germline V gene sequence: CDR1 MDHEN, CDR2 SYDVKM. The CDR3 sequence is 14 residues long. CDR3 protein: CASSYRGSTDTQYF. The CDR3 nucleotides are TGTGCCAGCAGTTACAGGGGGAGCACAGATACGCAGTATTTT.

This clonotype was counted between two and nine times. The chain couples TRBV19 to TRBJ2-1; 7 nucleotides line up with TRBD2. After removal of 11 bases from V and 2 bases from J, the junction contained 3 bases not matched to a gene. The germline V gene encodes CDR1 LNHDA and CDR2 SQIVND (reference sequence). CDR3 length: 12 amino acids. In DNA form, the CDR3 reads TGTGCCGCAAGCGGGGCCTACAATGAGCAGTTCTTC. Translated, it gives CAASGAYNEQFF.

CDR3 amino acids: CASSLTGGWNTDTQYF. The CDR3 DNA reads TGTGCCAGCAGCTTAACAGGGGGCTGGAACACAGATACGCAGTATTTT. The V and J genes are TRBV7-2 and TRBJ2-3; 9 nucleotides match TRBD1. The CDR3 is 16 amino acids. V gave up 2 bases and J gave up 2 bases; unmatched junction bases: 5. The V gene's germline CDR1 is SGHTA and CDR2 FQGNSA.

DNA for the CDR3: TGTGCCAGCAGCTCCTCACGGGACAGGGGGGACTACGAGCAGTACTTC. Translated, it gives CASSSSRDRGDYEQYF. This chain connects TRBV13 to TRBJ2-7; 11 positions match TRBD1. Losses at the gene ends were 4 bases for V and 3 bases for J; bases not matched to a gene: 8. Looked up from germline, CDR1 is PRHDT and CDR2 is FYEKMQ (reference sequence). The CDR3 length is 16 residues.

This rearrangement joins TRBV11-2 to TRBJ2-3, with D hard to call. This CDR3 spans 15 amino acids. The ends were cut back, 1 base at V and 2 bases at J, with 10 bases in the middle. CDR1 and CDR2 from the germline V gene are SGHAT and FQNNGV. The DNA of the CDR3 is TGTGCCAGCAGCTTAGTCAGCCCTTCCACAGATACGCAGTATTTT. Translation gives CASSLVSPSTDTQYF.

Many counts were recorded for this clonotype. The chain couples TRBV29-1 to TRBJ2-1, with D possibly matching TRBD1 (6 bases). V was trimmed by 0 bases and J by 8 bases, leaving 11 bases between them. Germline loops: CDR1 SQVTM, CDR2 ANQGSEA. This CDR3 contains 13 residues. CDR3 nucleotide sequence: TGCAGCGTTGAAGATAACAGGGACGATGAGCAGTTCTTC. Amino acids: CSVEDNRDDEQFF.

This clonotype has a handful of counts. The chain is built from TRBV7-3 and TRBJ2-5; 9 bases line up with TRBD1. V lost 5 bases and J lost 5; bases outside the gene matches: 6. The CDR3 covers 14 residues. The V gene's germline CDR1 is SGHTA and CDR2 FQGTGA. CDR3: CASSQGTGMETQYF. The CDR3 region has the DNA TGTGCCAGCAGCCAAGGGACAGGGATGGAGACCCAGTACTTC. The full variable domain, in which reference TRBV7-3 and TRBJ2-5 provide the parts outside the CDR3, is GAGVSQTPSNKVTEKGKYVELRCDPISGHTALYWYRQSLGQGPEFLIYFQGTGAADDSGLPNDRFFAVRPEGSVSTLKIQRTERGDSAVYLCASSQGTGMETQYFGPGTRLLVL.

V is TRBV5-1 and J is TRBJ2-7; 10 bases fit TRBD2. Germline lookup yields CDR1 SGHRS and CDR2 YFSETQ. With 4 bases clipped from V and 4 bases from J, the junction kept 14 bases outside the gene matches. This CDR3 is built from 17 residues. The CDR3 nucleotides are TGCGCCAGCAGCCCTGGGGCTAGCGGGAGTATCGGGTACGAGCAGTACTTC. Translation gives CASSPGASGSIGYEQYF.

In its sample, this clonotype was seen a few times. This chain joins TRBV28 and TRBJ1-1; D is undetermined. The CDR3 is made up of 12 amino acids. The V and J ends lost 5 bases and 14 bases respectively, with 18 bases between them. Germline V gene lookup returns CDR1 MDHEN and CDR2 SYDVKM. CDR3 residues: CASSASGRSEFF. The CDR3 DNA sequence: TGTGCCAGCAGTGCCTCCGGGAGGTCGGAATTCTTT. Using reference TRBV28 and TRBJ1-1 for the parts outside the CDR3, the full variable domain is DVKVTQSSRYLVKRTGEKVFLECVQDMDHENMFWYRQDPGLGLRLIYFSYDVKMKEKGDIPEGYSVSREKKERFSLILESASTNQTSMYLCASSASGRSEFFGQGTRLTVV.

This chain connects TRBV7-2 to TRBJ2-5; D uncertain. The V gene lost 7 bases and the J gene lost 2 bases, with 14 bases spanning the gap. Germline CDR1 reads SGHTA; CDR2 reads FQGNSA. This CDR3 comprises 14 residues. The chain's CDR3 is CASTLGAVQETQYF. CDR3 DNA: TGTGCCAGCACCCTTGGAGCAGTTCAAGAGACCCAGTACTTC.

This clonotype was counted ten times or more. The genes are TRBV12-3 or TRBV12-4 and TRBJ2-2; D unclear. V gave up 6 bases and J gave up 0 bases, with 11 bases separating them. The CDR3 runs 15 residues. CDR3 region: CASSRTSANTGELFF. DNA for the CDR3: TGTGCCAGCAGCCGAACCTCGGCGAACACCGGGGAGCTGTTTTTT.

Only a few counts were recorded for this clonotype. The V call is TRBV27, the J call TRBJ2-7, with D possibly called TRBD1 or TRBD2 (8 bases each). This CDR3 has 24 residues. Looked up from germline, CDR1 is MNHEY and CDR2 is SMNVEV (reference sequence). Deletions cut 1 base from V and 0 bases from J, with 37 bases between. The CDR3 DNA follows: TGTGCCAGCAGTTTATATGGAGACAGGGGTAGCGGGAACCCCAAACCCCCGAGCTCCTACGAGCAGTACTTC. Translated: CASSLYGDRGSGNPKPPSSYEQYF.

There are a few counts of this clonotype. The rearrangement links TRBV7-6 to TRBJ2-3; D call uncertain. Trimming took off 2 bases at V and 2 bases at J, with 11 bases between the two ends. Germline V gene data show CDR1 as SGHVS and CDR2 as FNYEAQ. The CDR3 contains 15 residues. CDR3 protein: CASSLNPGFTDTQYF. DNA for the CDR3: TGTGCCAGCAGCTTAAATCCAGGTTTCACAGATACGCAGTATTTT.

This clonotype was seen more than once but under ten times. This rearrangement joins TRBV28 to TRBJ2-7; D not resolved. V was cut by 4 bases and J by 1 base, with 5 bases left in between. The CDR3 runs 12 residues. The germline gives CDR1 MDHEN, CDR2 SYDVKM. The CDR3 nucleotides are TGTGCCAGCAGTTCTCAGTCCTACGAGCAGTACTTC. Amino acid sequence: CASSSQSYEQYF.

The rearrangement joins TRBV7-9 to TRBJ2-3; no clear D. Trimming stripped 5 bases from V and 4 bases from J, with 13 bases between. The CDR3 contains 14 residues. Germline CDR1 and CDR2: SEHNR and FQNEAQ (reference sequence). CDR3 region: CASSPRSESDTQYF. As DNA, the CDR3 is TGTGCCAGCAGCCCACGATCGGAGTCAGATACGCAGTATTTT.

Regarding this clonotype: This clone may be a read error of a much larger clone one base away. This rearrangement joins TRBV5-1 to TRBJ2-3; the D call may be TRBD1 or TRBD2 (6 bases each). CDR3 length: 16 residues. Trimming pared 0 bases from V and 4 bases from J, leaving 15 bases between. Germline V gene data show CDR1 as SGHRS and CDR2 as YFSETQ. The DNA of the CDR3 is TGCGCCAGCAGCTTGGACCGGAGGGACAATTCAGATACGCAGTATTTT. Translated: CASSLDRRDNSDTQYF.

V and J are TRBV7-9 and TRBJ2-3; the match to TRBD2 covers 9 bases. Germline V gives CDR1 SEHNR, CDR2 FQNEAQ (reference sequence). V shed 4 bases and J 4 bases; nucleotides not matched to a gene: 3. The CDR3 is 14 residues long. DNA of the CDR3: TGTGCCAGCAGCTCGGGACTAGCTCCAGATACGCAGTATTTT. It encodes CASSSGLAPDTQYF. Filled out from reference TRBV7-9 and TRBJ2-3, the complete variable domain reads DTGVSQNPRHKITKRGQNVTFRCDPISEHNRLYWYRQTLGQGPEFLTYFQNEAQLEKSRLLSDRFSAERPKGSFSTLEIQRTEQGDSAMYLCASSSGLAPDTQYFGPGTRLTVL.